The rows below give T cell receptor beta chains drawn from one sample of a study of blood T cell repertoires in COVID-19. The repertoire was sequenced with immunoSEQ multiplex PCR; TCRdb's copy has only in-frame clones and lacks some. The sample comprises around 250,000 clones, over 70% of which are singletons, and 2.5% to 3.5% rests with the top ten. The sequenced material came from PBMCs or T cells enriched from blood (not recorded which). The receptors stem from a woman in her 40s who had been exposed to COVID-19. The CDR3 runs from the conserved cysteine through the conserved F or W. Each record gives: V gene, clone size, D gene, J gene, CDR3 DNA, CDR3 protein. D genes are given only for firm matches. Clone size is stated in some rows and not others, as once, few, many or a class when expanded.

TRBV7-8	NA	TRBD1	TRBJ1-3	TGTGCCAGCAGCCGAGACAGGGTCTCTGGAAACACCATATATTTT	CASSRDRVSGNTIYF
TRBV5-1	NA	NA	TRBJ1-3	TGCGCCAGCAGCCTGAGCTCTGGAAACACCATATATTTT	CASSLSSGNTIYF
TRBV28	NA	NA	TRBJ1-1	TGTGCCAGCACCCGAGGGACACTGAACACTGAAGCTTTCTTT	CASTRGTLNTEAFF
TRBV10-3	once	NA	TRBJ1-2	TGTGCCATCAGTGTAGAGGAGCTGAATGGCTACACCTTC	CAISVEELNGYTF
TRBV28	NA	NA	TRBJ1-2	TGTGCCAGCAGCGCAACAGGGAGCAACTATGGCTACACCTTC	CASSATGSNYGYTF
TRBV5-1	NA	TRBD1	TRBJ1-1	TGTGCCAGCAGCTTGGCGACAGGGTTGAACACTGAAGCTTTCTTT	CASSLATGLNTEAFF
TRBV5-1	NA	TRBD1	TRBJ1-1	TGCGCCAGCAGCCTACAGACAGGGCCCACTGAAGCTTTCTTT	CASSLQTGPTEAFF
TRBV7-2	NA	TRBD2	TRBJ2-1	TGTGCCAGCAGCTTAGGAGGCCCGGCTAGCGGCAATGAGCAGTTCTTC	CASSLGGPASGNEQFF
TRBV7-2	NA	NA	TRBJ2-2	TGTGCCAGCAGCTTTATCGCGGGGGCTGGGAGCGGGGAGCTGTTTTTT	CASSFIAGAGSGELFF
TRBV5-5	NA	NA	TRBJ2-2	TGTGCCAGCAGCTGGGTCGGGGGTGGCGCGTCGAACACCGGGGAGCTGTTTTTT	CASSWVGGGASNTGELFF
TRBV2	NA	NA	TRBJ1-4	TGTGCCAGCAGGTCTCAAGGGGTGACTAATGAAAAACTGTTTTTT	CASRSQGVTNEKLFF
TRBV4-1	NA	TRBD1	TRBJ2-5	TGCGCCAGCAGCCCCGGGACAGGGCCTGGAGAGACCCAGTACTTC	CASSPGTGPGETQYF
TRBV25-1	NA	TRBD1	TRBJ1-5	TGTGCCAGCAGTACCAGGGACAGTTTTAGCAATCAGCCCCAGCATTTT	CASSTRDSFSNQPQHF
TRBV28	NA	NA	TRBJ1-2	TGTGCCAGCAGCTCAGGACAGCCTAACTATGGCTACACCTTC	CASSSGQPNYGYTF
TRBV5-8	NA	NA	TRBJ2-5	TGTGCCAGCAGCTTGGGACTGGGAGTGGGCCAAGAGACCCAGTACTTC	CASSLGLGVGQETQYF
TRBV19	NA	NA	TRBJ1-3	TGTGCCAGTAGTATAGATCACGGAGCTAGTGGATCTGGAAACACCATATATTTT	CASSIDHGASGSGNTIYF
TRBV10-3	NA	TRBD2	TRBJ2-3	TGTGCCATCAGTGAGTCCACTAGCGGGGGGGCCAGAGATACGCAGTATTTT	CAISESTSGGARDTQYF
TRBV30	NA	NA	TRBJ1-1	TGTGCCTGGAATCGGCAGGGCGAAGCTTTCTTT	CAWNRQGEAFF
TRBV6-5	NA	TRBD1	TRBJ2-2	TGTGCCAGCAGTTACGGGTTCTCAGGGGGCTACGGGGAGCTGTTTTTT	CASSYGFSGGYGELFF
TRBV30	NA	NA	TRBJ1-1	TGTGCCTGGAGTGTACGAGACAGAGCAAACACTGAAGCTTTCTTT	CAWSVRDRANTEAFF
TRBV28	NA	NA	TRBJ2-7	TGTGCCAGCCACGCGAGAAACGAGCAGTACTTC	CASHARNEQYF
TRBV3-1/TRBV3-2	NA	NA	TRBJ1-1	TGTGCCAGCAACTCCCTCACTTTGAACACTGAAGCTTTCTTT	CASNSLTLNTEAFF
TRBV5-6	NA	TRBD1	TRBJ2-7	TGTGCCAGCAGCTTGGGAAGGGGGCTCTACGAGCAGTACTTC	CASSLGRGLYEQYF
TRBV30	NA	TRBD1	TRBJ2-1	TGTGCCTGGAGACGGCAGGGGGCAAATGAGCAGTTCTTC	CAWRRQGANEQFF
TRBV7-2	NA	NA	TRBJ1-1	TGTGCCAGCAGCTTAACCGTACAAGTTGAAGCTTTCTTT	CASSLTVQVEAFF
TRBV5-1	NA	NA	TRBJ2-2	TGTGCCAGCAGCTTGGCCCTCAGTCCCGGGGAGCTGTTTTTT	CASSLALSPGELFF
TRBV7-3	NA	NA	TRBJ2-2	TGTGCCAGCAGCTCCCGGGATCAGAACACCGGGGAGCTGTTTTTT	CASSSRDQNTGELFF
TRBV27	NA	TRBD1	TRBJ2-1	TGTGCCAGCAGCCCCGGGACAGGCTCCTACAATGAGCAGTTCTTC	CASSPGTGSYNEQFF
TRBV6-1	few	NA	TRBJ2-6	TGTGCCAGCAGTGTGGGGCACCTAAATGCCGGGGCCAACGTCCTGACTTTC	CASSVGHLNAGANVLTF
TRBV5-1	NA	TRBD2	TRBJ2-3	TGTGCCAGCAGCTTGGCCGGGACTAGCGGCAGTCCTAGCACAGATACGCAGTATTTT	CASSLAGTSGSPSTDTQYF
TRBV19	NA	NA	TRBJ1-4	TGTGCCAGTAGTATGACCAGGCGACAGCATGAAAAACTGTTTTTT	CASSMTRRQHEKLFF
TRBV28	few	NA	TRBJ2-2	TGTGCCAGCAGTTACCCCAAGGCCGACAGGATAAACACCGGGGAGCTGTTTTTT	CASSYPKADRINTGELFF
TRBV5-1	NA	TRBD1	TRBJ1-4	TGCGCCAGCAGCTGGGACAGTGAAAAACTGTTTTTT	CASSWDSEKLFF
TRBV10-3	NA	TRBD2	TRBJ2-3	TGTGCCATCAGTGAGCAGCAAGGGACTAGCGGGAGCACAGATACGCAGTATTTT	CAISEQQGTSGSTDTQYF
TRBV6-5	NA	TRBD1	TRBJ2-7	TGTGCCAGCAGTTACCGGGGACAGGTCTACGAGCAGTACTTC	CASSYRGQVYEQYF
TRBV19	NA	TRBD1	TRBJ1-4	TGTGCCAGTAGTATCCGTCCGGGACAGGGTAATGAAAAACTGTTTTTT	CASSIRPGQGNEKLFF
TRBV7-8	NA	NA	TRBJ1-1	TGTGCCAGCAGCCCCTTGAGCACTGAAGCTTTCTTT	CASSPLSTEAFF
TRBV2	NA	NA	TRBJ2-3	TGTGCCAGCAGTGATTGGCAGGGCACAGATACGCAGTATTTT	CASSDWQGTDTQYF
TRBV28	NA	NA	TRBJ2-6	TGTGCCAGCAGACCGAGAGGAACGGTAATCGCCTCTGGGGCCAACGTCCTGACTTTC	CASRPRGTVIASGANVLTF
TRBV6-4	NA	TRBD1	TRBJ1-3	TGTGCCAGCAGTGACGGGACAGGGACCTCTGGAAACACCATATATTTT	CASSDGTGTSGNTIYF
TRBV20-1	NA	NA	TRBJ2-7	TGCAGTGCTAGTTACAGTGGAAGAAGCTCCTACGAGCAGTACTTC	CSASYSGRSSYEQYF
TRBV7-2	once	TRBD1	TRBJ1-1	TGTGCCAGCAGCTTAGTCCGACAGGGGAGCACTGAAGCTTTCTTT	CASSLVRQGSTEAFF
TRBV18	NA	NA	TRBJ1-2	TGTGCCAGCTCACCACCCGTGGCAGGGGTGGGTGGCTACACCTTC	CASSPPVAGVGGYTF
TRBV5-4	NA	TRBD2	TRBJ2-1	TGTGCCAGCAGCTTTGGGGGGGGGACTAGCGGGACTAGCTCCTACAATGAGCAGTTCTTC	CASSFGGGTSGTSSYNEQFF
TRBV7-9	NA	TRBD1	TRBJ2-5	TGTGCCAGCAGCTATCAAGGAATGACAGGGCAGGTACAAGAGACCCAGTACTTC	CASSYQGMTGQVQETQYF
TRBV5-1	few	NA	TRBJ1-2	TGTGCCAGCAGCTTGAGTGGCACCTCGGGTGGCTACACCTTC	CASSLSGTSGGYTF
TRBV5-4	NA	NA	TRBJ1-1	TGTGCCAGCAGCTTGGAACAGTCGATGAACACTGAAGCTTTCTTT	CASSLEQSMNTEAFF
TRBV6-2/TRBV6-3	NA	TRBD1	TRBJ1-5	TGTGCCAGCAGTCCCCGGGACAGGGGGCTCTATCAGCCCCAGCATTTT	CASSPRDRGLYQPQHF
TRBV19	NA	TRBD1	TRBJ1-5	TGTGCCAGTAGTATCGTGTACAGGGGAGGTTATAGCAATCAGCCCCAGCATTTT	CASSIVYRGGYSNQPQHF
TRBV2	NA	TRBD1	TRBJ2-2	TGTGCCAGCAGGACCGGGACAGAGAACACCGGGGAGCTGTTTTTT	CASRTGTENTGELFF
TRBV12-2	NA	NA	TRBJ2-7	TGTGCAAGTCGCTTAGGAGAACTAGTGGAAATTGAGCAGTACTTC	CASRLGELVEIEQYF
TRBV28	NA	NA	TRBJ1-4	TGTGCCAGCAGTAACGCAGGGGCGCTTAATGAAAAACTGTTTTTT	CASSNAGALNEKLFF
TRBV19	few	NA	TRBJ1-1	TGTGCCAGTAGTAGGGGGGTTGGGATAAGGAGCACTGAAGCTTTCTTT	CASSRGVGIRSTEAFF
TRBV11-1	NA	NA	TRBJ1-6	TGTGCCAGCAGCCACTCCGGACAGTATAATTCACCCCTCCACTTT	CASSHSGQYNSPLHF